These T cell receptor beta chains were read from a single sample in a study of Ad26.COV2.S vaccination and SARS-CoV-2 variants. Measured with immunoSEQ multiplex PCR; TCRdb has only the in-frame clones, and not every one. The sample has 430,000 or so clones, 89% seen once. The starting material was peripheral blood, obtained in a trial of Ad26.COV2.S vaccine versus placebo. These receptors were obtained from a person between 18 and 65 years old who received the Ad26.COV2.S COVID-19 vaccine or a placebo. Both conserved end residues are part of each CDR3. Fields, in order: clone size, D gene, J gene, V gene, CDR3 DNA, CDR3 protein. The D gene is left open where the match is weak. Size tells how often a clone was seen (once, few, many) or the class of an expanded clone, and some rows leave it out.

>-|-|TRBJ2-3|TRBV7-2
TGTGCCAGCAGCTTAATCCTGGGGGGTACGCAGTATTTT
CASSLILGGTQYF
>-|-|TRBJ1-2|TRBV5-1
TGCGCCAGCAGTGGCCCGTTGGCCGGGGGGTACTATGGCTACACCTTC
CASSGPLAGGYYGYTF
>once|-|TRBJ1-4|TRBV5-8
TGTGCCAGCAGCTCGGGGTATAATGAAAAACTGTTTTTT
CASSSGYNEKLFF
>-|TRBD2|TRBJ2-1|TRBV20-1
TGCAGTGCTAGTCTGGGGGCCCTAGCGGGGGGCAATGAGCAGTTCTTC
CSASLGALAGGNEQFF
>-|-|TRBJ2-5|TRBV29-1
TGCAGCGTCCGGGGACCATGGGAGACCCAGTACTTC
CSVRGPWETQYF
>-|-|TRBJ2-5|TRBV3-1/TRBV3-2
TGTGCCAGCAGCCGTGGGGGGGGCTTTTACTTC
CASSRGGGFYF
>-|-|TRBJ1-6|TRBV18
TGTGCCAGCTATGGAAGGGGTAATTCACCCCTCCACTTT
CASYGRGNSPLHF
>once|-|TRBJ1-2|TRBV12-3/TRBV12-4
TGTGCCAGCAGTTTAGGGCTAGGAGGTGGCTACACCTTC
CASSLGLGGGYTF
>-|-|TRBJ1-1|TRBV11-3
TGTGCCAGCAGCTTCTCCGCCGGGTTAACTGAAGCTTTCTTT
CASSFSAGLTEAFF
>-|TRBD1|TRBJ1-6|TRBV14
TGTGCCAGCAGACCTACTCAGGGACAGGGAGGTCGACCCCTCCACTTT
CASRPTQGQGGRPLHF
>-|-|TRBJ2-6|TRBV6-6
TGTGCCAGCGGTGGGGAATCTGGGGCCAACGTCCTGACTTTC
CASGGESGANVLTF
>-|-|TRBJ2-5|TRBV7-6
TGTGCCAGCAGCGCCAGGGGGAGGCAGGAGACCCAGTACTTC
CASSARGRQETQYF
>-|TRBD1|TRBJ2-7|TRBV15
TGTGCCACCAGCCCCCCCTCGCTGGGACAGGGTGATAGCGAGCAGTACTTC
CATSPPSLGQGDSEQYF
>-|-|TRBJ2-6|TRBV7-3
TGTGCCAGCAGCCAAGTTGTCTCTGGGGCCAACGTCCTGACTTTC
CASSQVVSGANVLTF
>-|-|TRBJ2-7|TRBV6-5
TGTGCCAGCAGTTACTCGGCTAGCACAACCTACGAGCAGTACTTC
CASSYSASTTYEQYF
>once|-|TRBJ1-4|TRBV6-4
TGTGCCAGCAGGAAGACTTGGAATGATGAAAAACTGTTTTTT
CASRKTWNDEKLFF
>-|-|TRBJ2-7|TRBV28
TGTGCCAGCAGTTTAGGGAGGGGGCTCGGTGGATTCGAGCAGTACTTC
CASSLGRGLGGFEQYF
>-|-|TRBJ2-7|TRBV19
TGTGCCAGTAGTACCAGTCAGGGGTCGATGGACGAGCAGTACTTC
CASSTSQGSMDEQYF
>-|-|TRBJ1-2|TRBV19
TGTGCCAGTAGTAGGGGGAACTATGGCTACACCTTC
CASSRGNYGYTF
>-|-|TRBJ2-3|TRBV19
TGTGCCAGCCGACCTCTGGGGGAACCTAGCACAGATACGCAGTATTTT
CASRPLGEPSTDTQYF
>few|TRBD1|TRBJ2-7|TRBV5-1
TGCGCCAGCAGCTACACCGGGACAGGGTACGAGCAGTACTTC
CASSYTGTGYEQYF
>-|TRBD1|TRBJ1-4|TRBV28
TGTGCCAGCAGTTTTGAGACAGGGGACGAAAAACTGTTTTTT
CASSFETGDEKLFF
>-|-|TRBJ2-7|TRBV18
TGTGCCAGCTCACCCGGGGACCGTCCCTACGAGCAGTACTTC
CASSPGDRPYEQYF
>-|-|TRBJ2-3|TRBV3-1/TRBV3-2
TGTGCCAGCAGCCAAGGGGGTACCCGGAGCACAGATACGCAGTATTTT
CASSQGGTRSTDTQYF
>-|-|TRBJ1-6|TRBV27
TGTGCCAGCAGTTGGGAGGGCAATTCACCCCTCCACTTT
CASSWEGNSPLHF
>-|-|TRBJ1-1|TRBV2
TGTGCCAGCGGGATCTATAACACTGAAGCTTTCTTT
CASGIYNTEAFF
>-|-|TRBJ1-4|TRBV10-3
TGTGCCATCAGTGATGGCGCAACTAATGAAAAACTGTTTTTT
CAISDGATNEKLFF
>-|-|TRBJ1-6|TRBV27
TGTGCCAGCAGGGCCCACTCGGGACGGAATTCACCCCTCCACTTT
CASRAHSGRNSPLHF
>-|-|TRBJ2-5|TRBV7-2
TGTGCCAGCAGCTTTAGCCCCCTCGGTACCCAGTACTTC
CASSFSPLGTQYF
>-|-|TRBJ2-5|TRBV10-3
TGTGCCATCAGTAGGACAGAAGGGGGGAAAGAGACCCAGTACTTC
CAISRTEGGKETQYF
>-|-|TRBJ1-1|TRBV4-2
TGTGCCAGCAGCCAAGTAACTGGGGCACGGGCTGAAGCTTTCTTT
CASSQVTGARAEAFF
>-|TRBD1|TRBJ1-1|TRBV7-2
TGTGCCAGCAGCTCCTTGACAGGGTCGGTCGTAGCTTTCTTT
CASSSLTGSVVAFF
>-|-|TRBJ2-2|TRBV5-1
TGCGCCAGCAGCCTTGGTCTAAACACCGGGGAGCTGTTTTTT
CASSLGLNTGELFF
>-|-|TRBJ2-5|TRBV19
TGTGCCAGTACCGACGGGGGCGGGATCCAAGAGACCCAGTACTTC
CASTDGGGIQETQYF
>-|-|TRBJ2-3|TRBV30
TGTGCCCGGGGGTATTTCAGGGATAGCACAGATACGCAGTATTTT
CARGYFRDSTDTQYF
>-|-|TRBJ2-2|TRBV6-7
TGTGCCAGCAGTTACTCTTGGTTTTGGGGGAACGGGGTTACCACCGGGGAGCTGTTTTTT
CASSYSWFWGNGVTTGELFF
>-|-|TRBJ2-7|TRBV2
TGTGCCAGCAGTGAAGGGGCCCCTAGGGACATCTCCTACGAGCAGTACTTC
CASSEGAPRDISYEQYF